This T cell receptor beta chain was recovered during a study of glioma-infiltrating T cells. Study results and limitations: Gliomas, especially low-grade, showed above-expected tissue-blood divergence; non-neoplastic patients showed below.

The germline V and J ends were trimmed by 5 bases and 3 bases, with 8 bases remaining between them. Germline V gives CDR1 SNHLY, CDR2 FYNNEI. This CDR3 has 12 amino acids. Using RNA template, CDR3s of TCR alpha and beta were amplified with iRepertoire arm-PCR. TCRdb fed the multiplex PCR reads into MiXCR, producing one record per CDR3 protein. The repertoire holds more than 350,000 distinct CDR3 sequences, with less than 50% as singletons. To note about this clonotype: Its antigen is currently unknown.

The chain recombines TRBV2 with TRBJ2-7; D ambiguous. This TCR came from a human donor with low-grade glioma or glioblastoma, undergoing nonglioma brain surgery, or in good health (not recorded which). Material: glioma tissue, nonneoplastic brain tissue, or PBMCs (not recorded which). Here the CDR3 reads CASSSLDYEQYF. CDR3 sequence (DNA): TGTGCCAGCAGTTCCTTAGACTACGAGCAGTACTTC. The whole variable domain, filled in from reference TRBV2 and TRBJ2-7, reads EPEVTQTPSHQVTQMGQEVILRCVPISNHLYFYWYRQILGQKVEFLVSFYNNEISEKSEIFDDQFSVERPDGSNFTLKIRSTKLEDSAMYFCASSSLDYEQYFGPGTRLTVT.